The following is a T cell receptor beta chain sequence with its context. It has no known antigen specificity. There are no base qualities to consult, and no much larger clone falls within one base. TCRbeta CDR3 regions were amplified from genomic DNA by means of the immunoSEQ Assay, a bias-controlled multiplex PCR. The study's processing was this. The number of nucleated cells in each sample was estimated by amplification of reference gene primers within the assay. Sequence reads were collapsed and filtered to measure the absolute abundance of every unique TCRbeta CDR3 rearrangement. Productive Simpson clonality was computed per sample as the square root of Simpson's diversity index over productive rearrangements. Held by TCRdb, this immuneACCESS table contains in-frame sequences only and omits some clones. Under half of the omission traces to an unresolved V gene where checked; the cause of the rest is unknown. Clone size and V and J calls were adopted from that table, with D and trimming inferred from the DNA. A total of under 200,000 clones appear in this sample, roughly four fifths of them only once. 10% to 15% of the sample belongs to the ten largest clones.

These data originate in a study of blood T cell repertoires in COVID-19 (dated by TCRdb to about 2020). Looking at the study overall: Samples covering the acute and convalescent phases of COVID-19 were provided by collaborators in the United States, Italy and Spain. The material from the prospective study consisted of cDNA or gDNA derived from T cells, B-cell-depleted T cells, or PBMCs. Subjects who had been exposed to COVID-19, were actively infected with it, or had recovered from it provided the deeply sampled blood TCRbeta repertoires that made up the dataset. The repertoires were released in a freely available public database meant as a resource for research on the immune response to SARS-CoV-2. The samples were drawn from two sources: the first 160 participants of the ongoing ImmuneRACE study, and 1,254 subjects contributed by 6 global collaborators. A de-identified subject ID, COVID-19 status, age in years and sex were almost always included in the sample metadata. Where available, HLA class I and class II types were obtained from metadata supplied by the sample provider rather than from assay-based typing.

A second Seattle source provided samples from volunteer blood donors who had recovered from COVID-19. Collaborating institutions collected whole blood in K2EDTA tubes following their own protocols. Collaborator samples were shipped for TCRbeta analysis as frozen whole blood, isolated PBMCs, or DNA extracted from either sample type. The paper as a whole reports these results and caveats: The quantity of clinical and demographic metadata differed by source and by participant and was supplied without curation.

The sample consisted of peripheral blood. This TCR came from a man between 65 and 85 years old who had recovered from COVID-19.

The CDR3 reads CASSYQGLGWYF. The nucleotides are TGTGCCAGCAGTTACCAGGGACTAGGGTGGTATTTT. The chain uses TRBV6-2 or TRBV6-3 and TRBJ2-3, and TRBD2 aligns with 8 junction nucleotides. Trimming removed 2 bases from V and 14 bases from J; the gene matches leave 6 bases unexplained. Reading from cysteine to phenylalanine, the CDR3 counts 12 amino acids. The entry retains the CDR3 DNA only, 36 bases that are in frame from base 1. The CDR1 and CDR2 encoded by the germline V gene are MNHEY and SVGEGT.